The clone carrying this TCR beta chain appeared many times. Antigen unknown. The sample comes from a study of blood T cells in healthy people across ages. Findings of the study overall: The fall in TCR beta diversity per million T cells was roughly linear with age.

Sample-barcoded 5' priming and a J-beta primer mix drove a second PCR of roughly 6 to 12 cycles. TCRdb called the 5' RACE reads again in MiXCR, with one record for every CDR3 protein. The sample shows around 670,000 distinct CDR3 sequences, about 28% of them seen only once. CDR1 and CDR2 (germline): SGHRS, YFSETQ. Trimming took off 3 bases at V and 1 base at J, with 12 bases between the two ends. CDR3 length: 15 amino acids. Sequenced material: blood. This TCR came from a woman of 80 years or more in good health. The rearrangement joins TRBV5-1 to TRBJ2-3; a possible D gene is TRBD1 (5 bases). CDR3 coding DNA: TGCGCCAGCAGCTATTCCGCCAGGGGCACAGATACGCAGTATTTT. Residues: CASSYSARGTDTQYF.